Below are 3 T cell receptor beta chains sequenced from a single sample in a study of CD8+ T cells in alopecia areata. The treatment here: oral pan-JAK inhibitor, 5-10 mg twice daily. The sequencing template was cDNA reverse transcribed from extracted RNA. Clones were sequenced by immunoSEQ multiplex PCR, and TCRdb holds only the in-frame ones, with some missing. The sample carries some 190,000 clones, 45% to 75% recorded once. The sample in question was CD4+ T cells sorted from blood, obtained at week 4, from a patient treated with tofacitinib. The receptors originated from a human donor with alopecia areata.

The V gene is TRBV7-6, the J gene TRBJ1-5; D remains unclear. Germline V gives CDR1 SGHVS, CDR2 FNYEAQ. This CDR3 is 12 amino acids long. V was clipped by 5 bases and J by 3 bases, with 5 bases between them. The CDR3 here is CASSQYNQPQHF. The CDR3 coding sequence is TGTGCCAGCAGCCAATACAATCAGCCCCAGCATTTT.

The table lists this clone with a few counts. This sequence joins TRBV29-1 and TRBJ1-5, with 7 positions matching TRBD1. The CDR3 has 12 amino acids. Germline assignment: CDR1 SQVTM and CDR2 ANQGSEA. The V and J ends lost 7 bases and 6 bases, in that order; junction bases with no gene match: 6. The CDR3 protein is CSGGQEGQPQHF. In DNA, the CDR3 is TGCAGCGGCGGACAGGAAGGTCAGCCCCAGCATTTT. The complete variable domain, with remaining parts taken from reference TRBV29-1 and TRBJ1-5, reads SAVISQKPSRDICQRGTSLTIQCQVDSQVTMMFWYRQQPGQSLTLIATANQGSEATYESGFVIDKFPISRPNLTFSTLTVSNMSPEDSSIYLCSGGQEGQPQHFGDGTRLSIL.

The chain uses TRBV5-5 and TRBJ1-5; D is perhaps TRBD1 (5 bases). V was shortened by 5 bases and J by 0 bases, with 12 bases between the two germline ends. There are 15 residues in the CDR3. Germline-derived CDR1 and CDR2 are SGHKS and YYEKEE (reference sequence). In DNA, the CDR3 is TGTGCCAGCAGTCTGAAGACAGATAGCAATCAGCCCCAGCATTTT. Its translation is CASSLKTDSNQPQHF.